One and the same sample provided the 19 T cell receptor beta chains below, sequenced in a study of response to subunit inactivated influenza vaccine. TCRdb re-derived calls from the RT-PCR reads in MiXCR, one entry per CDR3 protein. This sample yields roughly 670,000 distinct CDR3 sequences, of which 12% to 15% are seen a single time; about 7.4% belongs to the top ten. This specimen was PBMCs from blood, taken 14 to 15 days before vaccination. All receptors derive from a man aged 50 to 59 who received an inactivated influenza vaccine.

V usage is TRBV24-1 and J usage is TRBJ2-1, with D possibly TRBD2 on 5 matching bases. V lost 7 bases, J lost 5 bases, and 17 bases lay in between. This CDR3 comprises 15 residues. Per germline, CDR1 KGHDR and CDR2 SFDVKD. CDR3 DNA: TGTGCCACCAGCCCGATAGGGAGTATGAACAATGAGCAGTTCTTC. This sequence encodes CATSPIGSMNNEQFF.

V is TRBV4-1 and J is TRBJ2-1; 11 bases line up with TRBD2. CDR3 size: 18 residues. Trimming removed 3 bases from V and 7 bases from J; junction bases left unmatched: 14. In germline, CDR1 is MGHRA, CDR2 YSYEKL. CDR3: CASSQVVRLAGYKNEQFF. CDR3 in DNA: TGCGCCAGCAGCCAGGTAGTAAGACTAGCGGGGTACAAGAATGAGCAGTTCTTC.

This clonotype appeared many times. CDR3 in DNA: TGTGCCAGCAGTTTAGACGGGGAGCACTCCTACGAGCAGTACTTC. Amino acids: CASSLDGEHSYEQYF. The rearrangement uses TRBV12-3 or TRBV12-4 and TRBJ2-7; possibly TRBD2 for D (5 bases). This CDR3 is 15 amino acids long. Trimming took 1 base from V and 0 from J, leaving 10 bases between them.

The chain combines TRBV4-3 with TRBJ1-5; TRBD1 agrees at 9 bases. The CDR3 contains 15 residues. With 1 base clipped from V and 6 bases from J, the junction kept 4 bases outside the gene matches. Germline-derived CDR1 and CDR2 are LGHNA and YSLEER. The CDR3 protein is CASSQATGGGQPQHF. CDR3 coding DNA: TGCGCCAGCAGCCAAGCCACAGGGGGCGGTCAGCCCCAGCATTTT.

This clonotype was observed a handful of times. The chain combines TRBV7-2 with TRBJ1-4; D is perhaps TRBD1 (5 bases). V lost 2 bases, J lost 4 bases, and 11 bases lay in between. The CDR3 extends over 15 amino acids. The V gene's germline CDR1 is SGHTA and CDR2 FQGNSA. The CDR3: CASSLPRGLNEKLFF. Written as DNA, the CDR3 is TGTGCCAGCAGCTTACCCCGGGGACTTAATGAAAAACTGTTTTTT.

The sample holds many counts of this clonotype. The CDR3 nucleotides read TGTGCCAGCAGTCCCAGGGGGCTCCACGAGCAGTACTTC. Translated, it gives CASSPRGLHEQYF. The V gene is TRBV28, the J gene TRBJ2-7, with 8 bases matching TRBD1. This CDR3 spans 13 amino acids. V was clipped by 5 bases and J by 5 bases; unmatched bases: 5. The V gene's germline CDR1 is MDHEN and CDR2 SYDVKM.

Only a few counts were recorded for this clonotype. The genes are TRBV12-3 or TRBV12-4 and TRBJ2-2; 11 nucleotides line up with TRBD1. This CDR3 region has 15 residues. V dropped 3 bases and J dropped 8; count of bases not matched to a gene: 5. Here the CDR3 DNA reads TGTGCCAGCAGTTTCCCGGACAGGGGGCTGGGGGAGCTGTTTTTT. Translated: CASSFPDRGLGELFF.

The genes are TRBV12-5 and TRBJ1-1; maybe TRBD1 (5 bases). Per the germline V gene, CDR1 is LGHNT and CDR2 is FRNRAP. Trimming left V 0 bases short and J 1 base short, with 18 bases between. The CDR3 loop spans 18 amino acids. The CDR3 sequence: CASGLVLGGWGSNTEAFF. The CDR3 DNA follows: TGTGCTAGTGGTTTGGTACTGGGTGGGTGGGGGTCGAACACTGAAGCTTTCTTT.

This clonotype was counted between two and nine times. The gene calls are TRBV29-1 and TRBJ1-4; D is possibly TRBD1 (5 bases). The CDR3 runs to 14 residues. Germline values: CDR1 SQVTM, CDR2 ANQGSEA. Trimming removed 4 bases at V and 4 bases at J, with 13 bases between. The CDR3 region is CSVAGTGFNEKLFF. The CDR3, as DNA: TGCAGCGTTGCCGGTACAGGTTTTAATGAAAAACTGTTTTTT.

This clonotype was seen a few times. V is TRBV12-3 or TRBV12-4 and J is TRBJ1-6; tentative D call: TRBD1 (5 bases). The CDR3 contains 13 residues. Trimming stripped 2 bases from V and 15 bases from J, with 14 bases between. CDR3: CASSLTGPPLLHF. The CDR3 DNA follows: TGTGCCAGCAGTTTAACAGGTCCACCTCTCCTCCACTTT.

The chain carries TRBV6-5 and TRBJ1-1; tentative D call: TRBD1 (5 bases). Trimming left V 2 bases short and J 5 bases short, with 9 bases between. The germline V gene has CDR1 MNHEY and CDR2 SVGAGI. The CDR3 runs to 13 residues. In DNA form, the CDR3 reads TGTGCCAGCAGTTACGGGAAGGGGACTGAAGCTTTCTTT. Its translation: CASSYGKGTEAFF.

The V gene is TRBV6-2 or TRBV6-3, the J gene TRBJ2-5; weak D call: TRBD2 (5 bases). Trimming shortened V by 2 bases and J by 10 bases, and 14 bases separated the two germline ends. The length of the CDR3 is 13 residues. CDR1 and CDR2 from the germline V gene are MNHEY and SVGEGT. The CDR3 coding sequence is TGTGCCAGCAGTTACGGTCCTCGGGGAATCCAGTACTTC. Amino acids: CASSYGPRGIQYF.

The chain uses TRBV6-5 and TRBJ2-2; TRBD2 is a possible D gene (6 bases). The CDR3 runs to 14 residues. V was pared by 0 bases and J by 4 bases, with 6 bases between. Per the germline V gene, CDR1 is MNHEY and CDR2 is SVGAGI. CDR3 sequence (DNA): TGTGCCAGCAGTTACTCACTAGCCACCGGGGAGCTGTTTTTT. Translating it yields CASSYSLATGELFF.

This clonotype has a handful of counts. The rearrangement links TRBV7-2 to TRBJ1-4; D is unclear. The CDR3 has 13 residues. Germline-derived CDR1 and CDR2 are SGHTA and FQGNSA. V lost 2 bases to trimming and J lost 8 bases, with 9 bases between them. The CDR3 DNA reads as TGTGCCAGCAGCTTATATAGTGGGGAAAAACTGTTTTTT. It codes for CASSLYSGEKLFF.

The CDR3 DNA is TGCGCCAGCAGCCAAGGAGAGAGGCCACAAGAGACCCAGTACTTC. Encoded protein: CASSQGERPQETQYF. The chain employs TRBV4-1 and TRBJ2-5; D gene ambiguous. CDR3 length: 15 amino acids. CDR1 is MGHRA, CDR2 YSYEKL, per germline. V was pared by 1 base and J by 2 bases, with 11 bases between.

This clonotype was recorded a few times. This chain connects TRBV4-2 to TRBJ2-1, with D unclear. Germline V gene sequence: CDR1 LGHNA, CDR2 YNFKEQ. Trimming left V 1 base short and J 6 bases short, with 7 bases between. The CDR3 has 13 amino acids. Here the CDR3 reads CASSQVAPNEQFF. CDR3 DNA: TGTGCCAGCAGCCAAGTGGCGCCCAATGAGCAGTTCTTC.

The chain carries TRBV6-6 and TRBJ1-2, with 8 nucleotides matching TRBD1. Germline CDR1 is MNHNY and CDR2 is SVGAGI (reference sequence). After removal of 6 bases from V and 8 bases from J, the junction contained 8 bases not matched to a gene. CDR3 length equals 13 residues. The CDR3 DNA is TGTGCCAGCAGAACGAACGGACAGGGAGGCTACACCTTC. This translates into CASRTNGQGGYTF.

This chain connects TRBV7-2 to TRBJ2-7, with D maybe TRBD2 (6 bases). V lost 4 bases to trimming and J lost 7 bases, with 20 bases between them. Germline V gene data show CDR1 as SGHTA and CDR2 as FQGNSA. This CDR3 is built from 15 residues. The CDR3 DNA reads TGTGCCAGCAGCTCGGAGTGGACTAACCTTCGAGAGCAGTACTTC. Translated, it gives CASSSEWTNLREQYF.

V and J are TRBV5-1 and TRBJ2-7; 7 positions match TRBD1. The V gene's germline CDR1 is SGHRS and CDR2 YFSETQ. The CDR3 sequence is 14 residues long. Trimming at V came to 5 bases and at J to 6 bases, leaving 11 bases not matched to a gene. This CDR3 is CASSLGQPSGEQYF. The CDR3, as DNA: TGCGCCAGCAGTCTGGGACAGCCCTCCGGCGAGCAGTACTTC.